This T cell receptor beta chain emerged from a study of T cells in localized non-small cell lung cancer. General study results and limits: A median about 50 of the top 100 tumor clones appeared in adjacent lung.

Germline CDR1 and CDR2: SGHKS and YYEKEE (reference sequence). Trimming removed 4 bases at V and 8 bases at J, with 10 bases between. The CDR3 consists of 12 residues. As for this clone: Its antigen is not identified.

Sequencing was performed with immunoSEQ multiplex PCR; in TCRdb, only in-frame clones are kept and a portion is missing. The sample consists of 20,000 to 30,000 clones, approximately 86% of them appearing once. The sequence was collected from a male donor older than 55 with stage II squamous cell lung carcinoma. Sequences were derived from peripheral blood, sampled before any cancer treatment. The rearrangement uses TRBV5-5 and TRBJ2-1; D ambiguous. The CDR3 region is CASSLHADEQFF. In nucleotides, the CDR3 is TGTGCCAGCAGCCTTCATGCGGATGAGCAGTTCTTC.